The present T cell receptor beta chain was sequenced within a study of blood T cell repertoires in COVID-19. Here immunoSEQ multiplex PCR was the method, and the copy in TCRdb shows in-frame clones only, minus some. The table shows 200,000 to 300,000 clones, with around nine tenths occurring only once. The V gene's germline CDR1 is SNHLY and CDR2 FYNNEI. V was cut by 6 bases and J by 4 bases, with 19 bases left in between. The CDR3 loop spans 16 amino acids. The clonotype originates from a woman aged 40 to 50 who had recovered from COVID-19. The material sequenced was peripheral blood. The V and J genes are TRBV2 and TRBJ2-1; D possibly corresponds to TRBD2 (6 bases). The CDR3 spells CASRPGNLAPYNEQFF. The CDR3 DNA reads as TGTGCCAGCAGACCGGGGAATCTAGCGCCTTACAATGAGCAGTTCTTC.